These 4 T cell receptor beta chains came from one sample sequenced in a study of cytomegalovirus exposure and HLA in healthy donors. The PCR was carried out with 60 Vbeta primers and 13 Jbeta primers. Repertoires were generated with immunoSEQ multiplex PCR, while TCRdb's copy carries only in-frame clones and drops some. The data show about 190,000 clones, 81% seen once. The specimen was PBMCs. These TCRs come from a man in his fifties in good health and CMV-seronegative.

The chain has TRBV7-8 and TRBJ1-4; TRBD1 matches 8 bases. The CDR3 runs 16 residues. Germline CDR1 SGHVS, CDR2 FQNEAQ. V trimming: 5 bases; J trimming: 8 bases; junction bases outside the gene matches: 13. This CDR3 is CASSPDEDRGGEKLFF. CDR3 in DNA: TGTGCCAGCAGCCCCGACGAAGACAGGGGCGGAGAAAAACTGTTTTTT.

This chain links TRBV6-5 with TRBJ1-1; a weak D match, TRBD1 (6 bases). V lost 1 base and J 1 base, leaving 10 bases between the germline ends. Germline V gene sequence: CDR1 MNHEY, CDR2 SVGAGI. The CDR3 sequence is 15 residues long. The CDR3 region has the DNA TGTGCCAGCAGTTACTTCGGACAGCCGAACACTGAAGCTTTCTTT. Translated: CASSYFGQPNTEAFF.

The chain has TRBV30 and TRBJ1-1; D might be TRBD1 (6 bases). V was clipped by 0 bases and J by 5 bases, with 13 bases between them. The germline gives CDR1 GTSNPN, CDR2 SVGIG (reference sequence). CDR3 length: 14 residues. In nucleotides, the CDR3 is TGTGCCTGGAGTGTACAACAGGGATGGACTGAAGCTTTCTTT. Protein sequence: CAWSVQQGWTEAFF.

V gene TRBV29-1 combines with J gene TRBJ1-1, with TRBD1 identical over 8 bases. Germline lookup yields CDR1 SQVTM and CDR2 ANQGSEA. This CDR3 comprises 13 residues. Germline trimming cut 6 bases from V and 2 bases from J; bases unmatched to any gene: 5. CDR3 sequence (DNA): TGCAGCGTCGAGACAGGGGTTAACACTGAAGCTTTCTTT. This sequence encodes CSVETGVNTEAFF.